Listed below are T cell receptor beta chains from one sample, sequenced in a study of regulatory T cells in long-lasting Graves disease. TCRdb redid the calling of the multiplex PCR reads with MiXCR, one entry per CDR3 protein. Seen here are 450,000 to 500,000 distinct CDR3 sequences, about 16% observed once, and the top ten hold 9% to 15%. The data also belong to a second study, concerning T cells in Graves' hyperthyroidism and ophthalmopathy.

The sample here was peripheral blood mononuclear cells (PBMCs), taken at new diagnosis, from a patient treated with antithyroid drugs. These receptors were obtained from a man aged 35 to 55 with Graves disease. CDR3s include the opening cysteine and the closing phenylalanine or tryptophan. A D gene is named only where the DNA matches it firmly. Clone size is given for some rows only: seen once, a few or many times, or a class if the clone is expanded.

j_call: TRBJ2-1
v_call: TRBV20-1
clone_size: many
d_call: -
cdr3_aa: CSARDGTFYNEQFF
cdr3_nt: TGCAGTGCTAGAGACGGGACTTTCTACAATGAGCAGTTCTTC

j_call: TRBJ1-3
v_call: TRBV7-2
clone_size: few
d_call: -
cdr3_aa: CASSLEIRSGNTIYF
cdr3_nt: TGTGCCAGCAGCTTAGAGATACGCTCTGGAAACACCATATATTTT

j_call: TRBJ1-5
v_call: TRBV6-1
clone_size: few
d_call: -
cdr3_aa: CASSASFRGAQHF
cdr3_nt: TGTGCCAGCAGTGCATCATTTCGGGGCGCCCAGCATTTT

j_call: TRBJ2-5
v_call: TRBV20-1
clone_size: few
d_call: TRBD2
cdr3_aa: CSARLAGGPRETQYF
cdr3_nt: TGCAGTGCTAGACTAGCGGGAGGGCCGAGGGAGACCCAGTACTTC

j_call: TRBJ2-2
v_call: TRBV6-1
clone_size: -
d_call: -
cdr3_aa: CASLRGLAHTGELFF
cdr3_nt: TGTGCCAGCCTAAGGGGTCTTGCGCACACCGGGGAGCTGTTTTTT

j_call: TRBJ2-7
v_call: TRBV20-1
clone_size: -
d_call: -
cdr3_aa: CSARTVSYEQYF
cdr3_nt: TGCAGTGCTCGGACAGTTTCCTACGAGCAGTACTTC

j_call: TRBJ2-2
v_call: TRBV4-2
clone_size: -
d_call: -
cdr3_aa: CASSQEPLSANTGELFF
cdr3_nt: TGTGCCAGCAGCCAAGAGCCTCTGAGTGCGAACACCGGGGAGCTGTTTTTT

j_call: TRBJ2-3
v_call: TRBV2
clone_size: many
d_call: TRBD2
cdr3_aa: CASIRGLGVTDTQYF
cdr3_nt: TGTGCCAGCATTAGGGGACTAGGGGTCACAGATACGCAGTATTTT

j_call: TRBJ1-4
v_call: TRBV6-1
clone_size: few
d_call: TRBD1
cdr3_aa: CASSEGATGLGEKLFF
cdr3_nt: TGTGCCAGCAGTGAAGGAGCGACAGGGCTCGGTGAAAAACTGTTTTTT

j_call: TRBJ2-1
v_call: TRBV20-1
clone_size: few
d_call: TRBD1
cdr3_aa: CSARPGTGLSNEQFF
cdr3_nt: TGCAGTGCTAGACCCGGGACAGGGCTGAGTAATGAGCAGTTCTTC

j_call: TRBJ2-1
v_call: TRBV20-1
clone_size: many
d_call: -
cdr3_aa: CSARARSYNEQFF
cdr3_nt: TGCAGTGCTAGAGCCCGCTCCTACAATGAGCAGTTCTTC

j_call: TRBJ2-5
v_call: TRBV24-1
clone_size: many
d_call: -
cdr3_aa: CATSDFLGGGETQYF
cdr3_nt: TGTGCCACCAGTGATTTCTTAGGGGGGGGGGAGACCCAGTACTTC

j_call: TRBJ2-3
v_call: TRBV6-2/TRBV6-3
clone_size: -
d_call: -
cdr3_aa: CASSFGGPHTDTQYF
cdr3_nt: TGTGCCAGCAGTTTCGGGGGGCCCCACACAGATACGCAGTATTTT

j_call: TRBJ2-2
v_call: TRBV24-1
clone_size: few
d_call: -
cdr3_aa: CATRSGTETGGELFF
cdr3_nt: TGTGCCACCAGGTCGGGGACGGAAACGGGCGGGGAGCTGTTTTTT

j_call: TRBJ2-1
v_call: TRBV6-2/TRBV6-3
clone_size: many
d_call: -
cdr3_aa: CASSSLTLALREYNEQFF
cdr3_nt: TGTGCCAGCAGTTCCCTGACCCTAGCCCTAAGGGAATACAATGAGCAGTTCTTC

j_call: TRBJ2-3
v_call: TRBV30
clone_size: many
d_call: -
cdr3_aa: CAWSPADTQYF
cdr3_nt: TGTGCCTGGAGCCCCGCAGATACGCAGTATTTT